This T cell receptor (beta chain) emerged from a study of blood T cell repertoires in COVID-19 (dated by TCRdb to about 2020). Broadly, across the study: Samples from collaborators originated in the United States, Italy and Spain and spanned both the acute and convalescent phases of COVID-19. The samples were drawn from the first 160 participants of the ongoing ImmuneRACE study and from 1,254 subjects provided by 6 global collaborators. The material from the prospective study consisted of cDNA or gDNA derived from T cells, B-cell-depleted T cells, or PBMCs. The sample metadata nearly always contained a de-identified subject ID, COVID-19 status, age in years and sex. Where available, HLA class I and class II types were obtained from metadata supplied by the sample provider rather than from assay-based typing. Subjects who had been exposed to COVID-19, were actively infected with it, or had recovered from it provided the deeply sampled blood TCRbeta repertoires that made up the dataset. A freely available public database, intended as a resource for researchers studying the immune response to SARS-CoV-2, is where the repertoires were released.

This clone was observed once. Its target antigen remains unknown. No much larger clone exists at a distance of one base, and base qualities are not known. The study at large found these results: Clinical and demographic metadata were provided uncurated, with the amount varying by source and participant.

TCRbeta CDR3 regions were amplified from genomic DNA using the immunoSEQ Assay, a bias-controlled multiplex PCR. The published analysis was carried out like this. The number of nucleated cells in each sample was estimated from the amplification of reference gene primers within the assay. Sequence reads were collapsed and filtered to measure the absolute abundance of every unique TCRbeta CDR3 rearrangement. For each sample, productive Simpson clonality was calculated as the square root of Simpson's diversity index across productive rearrangements. TCRdb limited this immuneACCESS table to in-frame rearrangements with V and J called. A share of clones is missing; checked studies link under half to unresolved V genes, and the rest is unexplained. The D gene and trimming were derived from the DNA, and the V and J assignments and clone size from that table. Counted in this sample were fewer than 70,000 clones; approximately 89% of them appeared once. About 7.2% of the sample is in the top ten clones.

The collaborating institutions used their own protocols to collect whole blood in K2EDTA tubes. For TCRbeta analysis, collaborators shipped samples in one of three forms: frozen whole blood, isolated PBMCs, or DNA extracted from either of those sample types. V lost 4 bases and J lost 3 bases, and the count of bases not matched to a germline gene is 3. Sequences LGHDT (CDR1) and YNNKEL (CDR2) are obtained from the germline V gene (reference sequence). Measured from the cysteine to the phenylalanine, the CDR3 is 14 residues long. Only the CDR3 region is kept as DNA, spanning 42 bases read in frame from base 1.

The chain uses TRBV3-1 (or the pseudogene TRBV3-2) and TRBJ1-3; a stretch of 7 junction bases matches TRBD1. The sequencing input was peripheral blood. The source of this sequence is a man aged 60-69 years with active or convalescent COVID-19. The nucleotide sequence is given as TGTGCCAGCAGCCGGACAGGCTTTGGAAACACCATATATTTT. Translated, this gives CASSRTGFGNTIYF.